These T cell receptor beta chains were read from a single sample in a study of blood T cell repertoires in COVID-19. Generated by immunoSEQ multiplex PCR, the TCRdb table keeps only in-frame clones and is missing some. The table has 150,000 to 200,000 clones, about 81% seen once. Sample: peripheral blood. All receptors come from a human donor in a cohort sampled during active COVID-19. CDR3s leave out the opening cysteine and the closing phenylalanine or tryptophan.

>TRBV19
ATKDSSSTGELF
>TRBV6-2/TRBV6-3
ASSLDRDRKRVEQY
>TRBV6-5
ASSYSRQSTEAF
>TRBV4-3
ASSQGQGNTGELF
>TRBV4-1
ASSQHGTRDHEQY
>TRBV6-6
ASRAIEAF
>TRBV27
ASRIQGRGPGYT
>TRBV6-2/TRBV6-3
ASSYDGTSDYNEQF
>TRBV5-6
ASSLWTGPETQY
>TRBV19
ASSKRLDGGDTQY